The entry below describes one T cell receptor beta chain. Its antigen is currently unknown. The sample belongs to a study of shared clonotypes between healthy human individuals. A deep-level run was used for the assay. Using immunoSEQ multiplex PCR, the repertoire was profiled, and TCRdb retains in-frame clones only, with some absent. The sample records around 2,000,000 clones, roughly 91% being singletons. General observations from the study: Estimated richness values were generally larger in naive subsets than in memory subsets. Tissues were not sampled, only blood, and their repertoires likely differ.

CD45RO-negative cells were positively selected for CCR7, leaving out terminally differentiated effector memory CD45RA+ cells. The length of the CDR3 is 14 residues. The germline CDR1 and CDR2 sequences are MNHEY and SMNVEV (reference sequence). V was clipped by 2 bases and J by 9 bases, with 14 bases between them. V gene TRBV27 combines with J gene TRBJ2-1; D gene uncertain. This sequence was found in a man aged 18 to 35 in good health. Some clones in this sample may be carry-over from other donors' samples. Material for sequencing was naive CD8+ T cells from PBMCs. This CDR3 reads CASSLGLPGGEQFF. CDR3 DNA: TGTGCCAGCAGTTTAGGTCTGCCGGGTGGTGAGCAGTTCTTC.